This T cell receptor (beta chain) was found in a study of graft-versus-host responses after intestinal transplantation. Study as a whole: Recipients had multivisceral, liver-intestinal, or isolated intestinal transplants. Anti-thymocyte globulin induction was given to all recipients, followed by tacrolimus and steroids for three to four years.

Worth noting for this clone: What it binds is not known.

Sequencing was performed with immunoSEQ multiplex PCR; in TCRdb, only in-frame clones are kept and a portion is missing. The sample consists of some 15,000 clones, 90% to 95% of them appearing once. CDR1 and CDR2 (germline): MNHEY, SMNVEV (reference sequence). CDR3 length: 14 residues. Trimming took off 3 bases at V and 7 bases at J, with 15 bases between the two ends. Study conclusions and caveats: Recipient marrow harbored GvH clones, some of which surfaced first in ileum or blood. Some patients had graft-donor T cell macrochimerism. In their allografts, the ratios of graft-versus-host to host-versus-graft T cell clones were high.

The V call is TRBV27, the J call TRBJ1-2; D is perhaps TRBD1 (6 bases). Sequencing was performed on PBMCs, taken 9 days after transplant. The clonotype originates from a human patient who received an intestinal transplant, so some T cells may come from the graft donor. CDR3 bases: TGTGCCAGCAGTTTCTCAGGGGCAGGGCCTGGCTACACCTTC. Its translation: CASSFSGAGPGYTF.